This TCR beta chain was sequenced in a study of cytomegalovirus exposure and HLA in healthy donors. In the study overall: The roughly 110 validation repertoires were produced on the same platform as the 550 to 750 repertoires of the first cohort. This was reported in a later analysis. Findings and limits, study-wide: Published work reported that the classifier diagnosed cytomegalovirus status with high specificity and sensitivity. Under in vitro conditions, three CMV-associated chains were confirmed as specific for CMV antigens.

As regards this clone: The antigen remains unidentified.

V shed 8 bases and J shed 4 bases, with 16 bases lying between them. The germline V gene has CDR1 MDHEN and CDR2 SYDVKM. There are 14 residues in the CDR3. The table came from immunoSEQ multiplex PCR; TCRdb's copy has only in-frame clones and leaves some out. The table lists about 360,000 clones, about nine tenths of them singletons. The approximately 120-subject validation cohort, separate from the approximately 660-subject first cohort, included the donors. This chain connects TRBV28 to TRBJ2-3; perhaps TRBD1 as D (6 bases). The sequenced sample consisted of PBMCs. The sequence was obtained from a woman under 30 in good health and CMV-seronegative. The CDR3, as DNA: TGTGCCAGCGCCGGTGGGGGCCCAGCAGATACGCAGTATTTT. Translated, it gives CASAGGGPADTQYF.